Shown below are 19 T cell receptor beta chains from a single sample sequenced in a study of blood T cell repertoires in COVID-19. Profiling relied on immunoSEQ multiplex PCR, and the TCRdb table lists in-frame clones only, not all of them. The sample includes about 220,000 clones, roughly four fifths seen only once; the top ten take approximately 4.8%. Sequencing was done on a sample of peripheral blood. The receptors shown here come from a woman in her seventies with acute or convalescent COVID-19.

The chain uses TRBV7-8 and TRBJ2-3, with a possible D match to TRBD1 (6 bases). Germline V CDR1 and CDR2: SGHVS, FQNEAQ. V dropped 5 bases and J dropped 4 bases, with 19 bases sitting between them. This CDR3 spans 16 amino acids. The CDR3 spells CASSRQAIPQADTQYF. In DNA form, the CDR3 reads TGTGCCAGCAGCCGACAGGCCATCCCTCAGGCAGATACGCAGTATTTT.

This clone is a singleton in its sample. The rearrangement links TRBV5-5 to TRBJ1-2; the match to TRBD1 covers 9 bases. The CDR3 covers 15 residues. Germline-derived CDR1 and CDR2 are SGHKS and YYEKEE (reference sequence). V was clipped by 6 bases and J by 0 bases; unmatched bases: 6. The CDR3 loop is CASTLGTGTNYGYTF. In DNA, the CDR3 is TGTGCCAGCACCCTCGGGACAGGGACTAACTATGGCTACACCTTC.

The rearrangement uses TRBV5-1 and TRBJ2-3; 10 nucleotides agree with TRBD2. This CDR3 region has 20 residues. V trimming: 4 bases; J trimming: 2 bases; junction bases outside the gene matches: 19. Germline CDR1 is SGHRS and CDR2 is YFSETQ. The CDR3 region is CASSAPMRSGGPFPTDTQYF. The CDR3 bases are TGCGCCAGCAGCGCCCCAATGCGTAGCGGGGGGCCCTTCCCCACAGATACGCAGTATTTT. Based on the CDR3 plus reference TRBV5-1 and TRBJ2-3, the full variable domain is KAGVTQTPRYLIKTRGQQVTLSCSPISGHRSVSWYQQTPGQGLQFLFEYFSETQRNKGNFPGRFSGRQFSNSRSEMNVSTLELGDSALYLCASSAPMRSGGPFPTDTQYFGPGTRLTVL.

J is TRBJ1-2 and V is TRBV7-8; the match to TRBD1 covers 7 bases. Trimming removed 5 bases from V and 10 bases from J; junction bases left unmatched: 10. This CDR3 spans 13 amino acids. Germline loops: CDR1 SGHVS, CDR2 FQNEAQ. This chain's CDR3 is CASSQDRSNAYTF. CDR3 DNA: TGTGCCAGCAGCCAGGACAGGTCTAATGCCTACACCTTC.

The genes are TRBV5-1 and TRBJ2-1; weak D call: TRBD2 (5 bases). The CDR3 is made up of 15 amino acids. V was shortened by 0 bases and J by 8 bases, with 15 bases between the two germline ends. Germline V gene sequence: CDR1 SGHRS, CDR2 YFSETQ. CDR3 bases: TGCGCCAGCAGCTTGGGGACTTTCCCCAGCGATGAGCAGTTCTTC. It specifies CASSLGTFPSDEQFF.

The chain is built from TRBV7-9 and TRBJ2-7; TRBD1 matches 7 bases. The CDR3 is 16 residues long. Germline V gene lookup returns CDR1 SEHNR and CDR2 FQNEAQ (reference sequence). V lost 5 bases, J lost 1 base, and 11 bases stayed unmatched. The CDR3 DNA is TGTGCCAGCAGCCGAAAACGGACAGGAGTTTCCTACGAGCAGTACTTC. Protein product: CASSRKRTGVSYEQYF.

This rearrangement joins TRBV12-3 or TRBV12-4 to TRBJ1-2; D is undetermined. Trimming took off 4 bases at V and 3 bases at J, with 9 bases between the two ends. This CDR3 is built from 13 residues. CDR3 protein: CASSSGGYYGYTF. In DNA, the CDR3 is TGTGCCAGCAGTTCGGGAGGCTACTATGGCTACACCTTC.

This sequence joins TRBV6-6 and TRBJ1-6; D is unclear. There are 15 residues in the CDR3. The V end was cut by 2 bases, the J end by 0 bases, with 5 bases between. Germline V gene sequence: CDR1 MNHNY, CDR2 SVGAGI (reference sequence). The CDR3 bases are TGTGCCAGCAGTTACAACAGCTCCTATAATTCACCCCTCCACTTT. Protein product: CASSYNSSYNSPLHF.

CDR3 DNA: TGTGCCAGCACCGAACAGCCGCACTCTGGAAACACCATATATTTT. Protein: CASTEQPHSGNTIYF. The chain carries TRBV6-5 and TRBJ1-3; D gene ambiguous. The CDR3 consists of 15 residues. Germline CDR1 is MNHEY and CDR2 is SVGAGI. The germline V and J ends were trimmed by 7 bases and 0 bases, with 13 bases remaining between them.

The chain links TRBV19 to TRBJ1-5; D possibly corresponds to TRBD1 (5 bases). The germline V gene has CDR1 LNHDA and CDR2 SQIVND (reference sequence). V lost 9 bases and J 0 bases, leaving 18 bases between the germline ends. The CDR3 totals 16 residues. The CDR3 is CASKSLGHYSNQPQHF. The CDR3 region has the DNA TGTGCCAGCAAGTCCCTAGGACATTATAGCAATCAGCCCCAGCATTTT.

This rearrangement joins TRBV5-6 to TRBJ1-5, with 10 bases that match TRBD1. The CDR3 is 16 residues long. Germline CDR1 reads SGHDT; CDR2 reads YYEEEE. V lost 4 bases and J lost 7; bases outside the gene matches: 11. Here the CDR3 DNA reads TGTGCCAGCAGCCCATACGGGACAGGGGTCAGCCAGCCCCAGCATTTT. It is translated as CASSPYGTGVSQPQHF.

The CDR3 loop reads CASSLERNNEQFF. CDR3 DNA sequence: TGTGCCAGCAGCTTGGAGCGGAACAATGAGCAGTTCTTC. The gene calls are TRBV5-6 and TRBJ2-1; TRBD2 might be the D (5 bases). CDR1 is SGHDT and CDR2 is YYEEEE in the germline V gene. Trimming took 0 bases from V and 5 from J, leaving 6 bases between them. The CDR3 spans 13 residues.

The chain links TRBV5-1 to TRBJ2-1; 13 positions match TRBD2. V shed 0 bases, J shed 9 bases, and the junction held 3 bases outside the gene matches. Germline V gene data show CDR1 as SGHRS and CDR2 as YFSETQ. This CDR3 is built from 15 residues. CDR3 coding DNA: TGCGCCAGCAGCTTGGCCACTAGCGGGGGGGTTGAGCAGTTCTTC. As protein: CASSLATSGGVEQFF.

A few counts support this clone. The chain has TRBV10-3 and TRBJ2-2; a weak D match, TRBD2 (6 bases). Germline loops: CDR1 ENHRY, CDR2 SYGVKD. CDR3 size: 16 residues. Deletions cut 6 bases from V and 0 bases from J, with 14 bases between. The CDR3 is CAISLDSGANTGELFF. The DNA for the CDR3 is TGTGCCATCAGCCTAGACTCGGGGGCGAACACCGGGGAGCTGTTTTTT.

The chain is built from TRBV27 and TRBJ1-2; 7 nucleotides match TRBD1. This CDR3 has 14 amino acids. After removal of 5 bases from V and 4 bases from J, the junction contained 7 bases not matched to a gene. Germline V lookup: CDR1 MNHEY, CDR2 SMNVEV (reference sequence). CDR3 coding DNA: TGTGCCAGCAGTACCCAGGGGGAAGGCTATGGCTACACCTTC. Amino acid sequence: CASSTQGEGYGYTF.

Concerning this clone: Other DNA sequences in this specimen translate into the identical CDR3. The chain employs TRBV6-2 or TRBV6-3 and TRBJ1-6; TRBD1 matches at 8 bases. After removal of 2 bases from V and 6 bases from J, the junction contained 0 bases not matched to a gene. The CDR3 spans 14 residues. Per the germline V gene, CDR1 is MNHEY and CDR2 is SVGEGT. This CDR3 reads CASSYGQGNSPLHF. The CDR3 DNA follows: TGTGCCAGCAGTTACGGACAGGGTAATTCACCCCTCCACTTT.

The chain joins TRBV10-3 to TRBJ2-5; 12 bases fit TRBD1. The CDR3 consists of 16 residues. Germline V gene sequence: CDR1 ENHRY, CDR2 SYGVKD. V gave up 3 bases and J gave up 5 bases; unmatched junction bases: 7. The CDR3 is CAISERGTGGGETQYF. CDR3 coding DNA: TGTGCCATCAGTGAAAGAGGGACAGGGGGCGGTGAGACCCAGTACTTC.

This chain's CDR3 is CASTLPGTVNTEAFF. DNA for the CDR3: TGTGCCAGCACCCTTCCCGGGACAGTGAACACTGAAGCTTTCTTT. The chain links TRBV7-9 to TRBJ1-1; 7 bases line up with TRBD1. This CDR3 is 15 amino acids long. Germline lookup yields CDR1 SEHNR and CDR2 FQNEAQ (reference sequence). Unmatched junction bases numbered 8, after V lost 7 bases and J lost 0 bases.

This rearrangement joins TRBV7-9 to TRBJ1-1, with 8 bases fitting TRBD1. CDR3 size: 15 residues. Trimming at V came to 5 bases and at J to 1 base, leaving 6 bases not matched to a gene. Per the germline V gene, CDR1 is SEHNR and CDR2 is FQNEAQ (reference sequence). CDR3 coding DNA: TGTGCCAGCAGCCCACGGGACAGGTCGAACACTGAAGCTTTCTTT. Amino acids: CASSPRDRSNTEAFF.